One sample yielded the 28 T cell receptor beta chains listed below, sequenced in a study of tumor and adjacent non-tumor tissue in lung cancer. Three rounds of nested PCR, following a modified ARM-PCR protocol, produced the TCRbeta library. A single record per CDR3 protein comes from TCRdb applying MiXCR to the multiplex PCR reads. The data contain under 100,000 distinct CDR3 sequences, around 70% of them singletons. No cell sorting was done before RNA was extracted from the tissue. The sample taken for sequencing was lung tumor tissue. All receptors derive from a woman between 65 and 79 years old with non-small cell lung cancer.

With respect to this clonotype: Compared with germline, one end of the junction differs, possibly owing to a read error. The chain joins TRBV7-2 to TRBJ2-7; D ambiguous. The CDR3 totals 14 residues. Germline-derived CDR1 and CDR2 are SGHTA and FQGNSA. Written as DNA, the CDR3 is TGTGCCAGCTGCTTATCCCGACTCTCCTACGAGCAGTACTTC. Protein: CASCLSRLSYEQYF.

Note on this clonotype: Because it lacks the conserved phenylalanine or tryptophan at the end, this CDR3 is likely a read error. J is TRBJ1-1 and V is TRBV19; D is unclear. Germline V gene data show CDR1 as LNHDA and CDR2 as SQIVND (reference sequence). The CDR3 is 15 residues long. The germline V and J ends were trimmed by 0 bases and 1 base, with 9 bases remaining between them. CDR3 in amino acids: CASSIDRRRNTEAFL. CDR3 bases: TGTGCCAGTAGTATAGATCGGCGGAGGAACACTGAAGCTTTCCTT.

As for this clonotype: A much larger clone differs from this one at a single base, so this may be a read error. The V and J genes are TRBV28 and TRBJ2-6; D is perhaps TRBD1 (6 bases). Germline CDR1 reads MDHEN; CDR2 reads SYDVKM. This CDR3 is built from 16 residues. CDR3 nucleotide sequence: TGTGCCAGCAGTTTATTGGACAGCTCTGGGACCAACGTCCTGACTTTC. This encodes CASSLLDSSGTNVLTF.

About this clonotype itself: One junction end disagrees with the germline gene, perhaps due to a read error. The rearrangement joins TRBV6-2 or TRBV6-3 to TRBJ2-1, with TRBD2 matching over 7 bases. Germline values: CDR1 MNHEY, CDR2 SVGEGT. This CDR3 has 14 amino acids. The chain's CDR3 is CASGQDSLKNEQFF. The CDR3 region has the DNA TGTGCTAGCGGGCAGGACTCCCTCAAGAATGAGCAATTCTTC.

The chain uses TRBV29-1 and TRBJ2-7, with D perhaps being TRBD1 or TRBD2 (6 bases each). The V gene's germline CDR1 is SQVTM and CDR2 ANQGSEA. The CDR3 extends over 15 amino acids. Trimming stripped 5 bases from V and 4 bases from J, with 21 bases between. The CDR3 DNA reads as TGCAGCGTTCTACGGGGGAGCCAGGGGACTTACGAGCAGTACTTC. Translated, it gives CSVLRGSQGTYEQYF.

Turning to this clonotype: A junction end diverges from the germline sequence, so it may reflect a read error. The chain employs TRBV30 and TRBJ2-2; D is possibly TRBD2 (5 bases). The CDR3 spans 11 residues. Germline lookup yields CDR1 GTSNPN and CDR2 SVGIG (reference sequence). DNA for the CDR3: TGTGCCCGGGAACGGAACGGGGAGCTGTCTTTT. Its translation: CARERNGELSF. The full variable domain, with the rest looked up from reference TRBV30 and TRBJ2-2, is SQTIHQWPATLVQPVGSPLSLECTVEGTSNPNLYWYRQAAGRGLQLLFYSVGIGQISSEVPQNLSASRPQDRQFILSSKKLLLSDSGFYLCARERNGELSFGEGSRLTVL.

This rearrangement joins TRBV7-6 to TRBJ2-7, with D possibly matching TRBD1 (6 bases). The CDR3 sequence is 14 residues long. The V end was cut by 5 bases, the J end by 12 bases, with 23 bases between. Germline V gene lookup returns CDR1 SGHVS and CDR2 FNYEAQ. DNA of the CDR3: TGTGCCAGCAGCACCGGGGCAGGGGAGTACGAGTGGTACTTC. Protein sequence: CASSTGAGEYEWYF.

This clonotype was counted many times. The chain combines TRBV5-1 with TRBJ2-1; tentative D call: TRBD2 (7 bases). Deletions cut 3 bases from V and 7 bases from J, with 17 bases between. Germline loops: CDR1 SGHRS, CDR2 YFSETQ. The CDR3 is made up of 15 amino acids. In DNA form, the CDR3 reads TGCGCCAGCAGCTGGTCGGGGGGCTCGATAAATGAGCAGTTCTTC. Encoded protein: CASSWSGGSINEQFF.

A remark on this clonotype: The conserved closing phenylalanine or tryptophan is absent in this CDR3, likely reflecting a read error. The rearrangement joins TRBV2 to TRBJ2-7; possible D gene TRBD2, 6 bases. CDR3 length: 16 residues. Germline assignment: CDR1 SNHLY and CDR2 FYNNEI. CDR3 sequence: CANSEATIADSYEQYS. The DNA of the CDR3 is TGTGCCAACAGTGAAGCCACAATAGCGGACTCCTACGAGCAGTACTCC.

This clonotype is termed medium-sized. The rearrangement joins TRBV11-1 to TRBJ1-1, with D possibly matching TRBD1 (5 bases). Germline lookup yields CDR1 SGHAT and CDR2 FQDESV (reference sequence). V was pared by 4 bases and J by 6 bases, with 12 bases between. The CDR3 runs to 13 residues. CDR3 DNA: TGTGCCAGCAGCTCTCAGGGAAGGTCTGAAGCTTTCTTT. This codes for CASSSQGRSEAFF.

Comment on this clonotype: Just one base apart from a much larger clone, this may be a read error. The gene calls are TRBV5-5 and TRBJ2-3, with D possibly matching TRBD2 (6 bases). The CDR3 is 15 amino acids. The germline V gene has CDR1 SGHKS and CDR2 YYEKEE (reference sequence). Here the CDR3 reads CARSLAVREVDTQYF. The DNA for the CDR3 is TGTGCCAGAAGCTTGGCGGTGCGGGAAGTAGATACGCAGTATTTT.

Comments on this clonotype: The junction departs from the called germline gene at one end, perhaps through a read error. The J gene is TRBJ2-7, the V gene TRBV12-3 or TRBV12-4; tentatively, D is TRBD2 (5 bases). The CDR3 runs 15 residues. The DNA for the CDR3 is TGTACCAGTAGCCCGAGGGAGACGGGAAAGACAGAGCAGTACTTC. Residues: CTSSPRETGKTEQYF.

This clonotype came up many times. The chain has TRBV11-2 and TRBJ2-7; D remains unclear. The CDR3 has 15 amino acids. V dropped 2 bases and J dropped 3 bases, with 14 bases sitting between them. Germline lookup yields CDR1 SGHAT and CDR2 FQNNGV. The CDR3 protein is CASSLSASGFYEQYF. DNA of the CDR3: TGTGCCAGCAGCTTATCGGCTTCTGGTTTCTACGAGCAGTACTTC.

This sequence joins TRBV5-6 and TRBJ2-1; D is undetermined. The germline V gene encodes CDR1 SGHDT and CDR2 YYEEEE. The V end lost 8 bases, the J end lost 8 bases, and 23 bases lay between the germline ends. This CDR3 region has 15 residues. This chain's CDR3 is CASILAPQEEDEQFF. CDR3 coding DNA: TGTGCCAGTATCTTGGCACCCCAGGAAGAGGATGAGCAGTTCTTC.

For this clonotype: At one boundary the junction diverges from the germline segment, which might be a read error. The chain couples TRBV5-5 to TRBJ2-2; 9 bases align to TRBD1. This CDR3 contains 15 residues. The V gene's germline CDR1 is SGHKS and CDR2 YYEKEE (reference sequence). DNA for the CDR3: TGTACCAGCAGCTTGAGGACAGGGGACACCGGGGAGCTGTATTTT. Translated, it gives CTSSLRTGDTGELYF. Full variable domain (remainder filled in from reference TRBV5-5 and TRBJ2-2): DAGVTQSPTHLIKTRGQQVTLRCSPISGHKSVSWYQQVLGQGPQFIFQYYEKEERGRGNFPDRFSARQFPNYSSELNVNALLLGDSALYLCTSSLRTGDTGELYFGEGSRLTVL.

This clonotype appeared many times. This sequence joins TRBV7-8 and TRBJ2-5, with D possibly being TRBD1 (6 bases). This CDR3 comprises 13 residues. Trimming cost V 5 bases and J 3 bases, with 10 bases left between them. Germline V gives CDR1 SGHVS, CDR2 FQNEAQ. CDR3: CASSLNREETQYF. The CDR3 DNA sequence: TGTGCCAGCAGCCTGAACAGGGAAGAGACCCAGTACTTC.

To note about this clonotype: A much larger clone differs from this one at a single base, so this may be a read error. The gene calls are TRBV5-1 and TRBJ1-2, with D possibly being TRBD1 (5 bases). Germline-derived CDR1 and CDR2 are SGHRS and YFSETQ. CDR3 size: 15 residues. The CDR3 DNA sequence: TGCGCCAGCAGCTTGGTAGGCGACAGTATCTATGACTACACCTTC. This codes for CASSLVGDSIYDYTF. Complete variable domain (other parts from reference TRBV5-1 and TRBJ1-2): KAGVTQTPRYLIKTRGQQVTLSCSPISGHRSVSWYQQTPGQGLQFLFEYFSETQRNKGNFPGRFSGRQFSNSRSEMNVSTLELGDSALYLCASSLVGDSIYDYTFGSGTRLTVV.

Note on this clonotype: This may be a read error: a much more frequent sequence differs by one nucleotide. The chain joins TRBV30 to TRBJ1-1; 7 bases align to TRBD1. Germline values: CDR1 GTSNPN, CDR2 SVGIG (reference sequence). Germline trimming cut 1 base from V and 8 bases from J; bases unmatched to any gene: 4. The CDR3 runs to 12 residues. CDR3 amino acids: CAWSGGTAEAFF. CDR3 DNA: TGTGCCTGGAGTGGGGGGACAGCGGAAGCTTTCTTT.

This clonotype occurred once. No conserved phenylalanine or tryptophan ends this CDR3, so it is likely a read error. V usage is TRBV14 and J usage is TRBJ2-3; D may correspond to TRBD1 or TRBD2 (5 bases each). The CDR3 contains 16 residues. The V gene's germline CDR1 is SGHDN and CDR2 FVKESK. The CDR3 sequence is CASSQELGTRTDTQYL. CDR3 coding DNA: TGTGCTAGCAGCCAAGAATTGGGGACCCGCACAGATACGCAGTATCTT.

A note on this clonotype: Being one base from a much bigger clone, this may be a read error. The chain joins TRBV5-4 to TRBJ2-7; D is tentatively TRBD1 or TRBD2 (5 bases each). Trimming removed 0 bases from V and 1 base from J, with 11 bases in between. Germline CDR1 and CDR2: SGHNT and YYREEE (reference sequence). The CDR3 has 15 amino acids. The CDR3 sequence is CASSLEGTGSYEQYF. DNA for the CDR3: TGTGCCAGCAGCTTGGAAGGGACCGGTTCCTACGAGCAGTACTTC.

As concerns this clonotype: An end of the junction differs from the germline gene, which may be a read error. The CDR3 sequence is CANSYSLEEGEETQYF. CDR3 coding DNA: TGTGCCAACAGTTACTCGCTCGAGGAGGGGGAAGAGACCCAGTACTTC. The chain carries TRBV6-5 and TRBJ2-5, with D perhaps being TRBD1 or TRBD2 (6 bases each). CDR1 is MNHEY, CDR2 SVGAGI, per germline. The CDR3 is made up of 16 amino acids.

This chain connects TRBV10-3 to TRBJ2-7, with 8 bases identical to TRBD2. CDR1 is ENHRY and CDR2 is SYGVKD in the germline V gene. The CDR3 covers 16 residues. Losses at the gene ends were 4 bases for V and 3 bases for J; bases not matched to a gene: 11. The CDR3 sequence: CAISGDTGTSRYEQYF. The CDR3, as DNA: TGTGCCATCAGTGGAGATACTGGGACTAGTCGCTACGAGCAGTACTTC.

This clonotype was recorded many times. The V call is TRBV14, the J call TRBJ1-2; weak D call: TRBD1 (5 bases). The germline V gene encodes CDR1 SGHDN and CDR2 FVKESK. Trimming left V 5 bases short and J 7 bases short, with 17 bases between. This CDR3 has 14 residues. This CDR3 reads CASSTLEGIGGYTF. CDR3 DNA sequence: TGTGCCAGCAGCACCTTGGAGGGGATCGGTGGCTACACCTTC. Full variable domain (outside the CDR3, taken from reference TRBV14 and TRBJ1-2): EAGVTQFPSHSVIEKGQTVTLRCDPISGHDNLYWYRRVMGKEIKFLLHFVKESKQDESGMPNNRFLAERTGGTYSTLKVQPAELEDSGVYFCASSTLEGIGGYTFGSGTRLTVV.

This clonotype appeared a few times. The chain joins TRBV5-1 to TRBJ2-7; no definite D call. This CDR3 is 13 amino acids long. CDR1 and CDR2 from the germline V gene are SGHRS and YFSETQ. With 0 bases removed from V and 5 bases from J, the gap between germline ends came to 9 bases. The CDR3 protein is CASSLDTDDEQYF. Here the CDR3 DNA reads TGCGCCAGCAGCTTGGATACGGACGACGAGCAGTACTTC.

The chain carries TRBV6-1 and TRBJ1-2, with 7 positions matching TRBD1. Germline values: CDR1 MNHNS, CDR2 SASEGT. The length of the CDR3 is 16 residues. In DNA form, the CDR3 reads TGTGCAACTACCCCGGAACAGGGGTTATATTACCATGGCTACACCTTC. Amino acids: CATTPEQGLYYHGYTF.

Concerning this clonotype: The junction and the germline gene differ at one end; a read error may be behind it. The J gene is TRBJ1-2, the V gene TRBV6-1; D unresolved. The CDR3 has 13 amino acids. From germline, CDR1 is MNHNS and CDR2 SASEGT. The CDR3 reads CVSRPRDNHGYTF. DNA of the CDR3: TGTGTCAGCAGGCCCCGAGATAACCATGGCTACACCTTC.

This clonotype came up many times. V is TRBV7-3 and J is TRBJ1-1; a weak D match, TRBD1 (5 bases). The germline V gene encodes CDR1 SGHTA and CDR2 FQGTGA. Trimming stripped 2 bases from V and 1 base from J, with 8 bases between. CDR3 length: 14 residues. The CDR3 DNA follows: TGTGCCAGCAGCTTATCAGGGAAGAACACTGAAGCTTTCTTT. This translates into CASSLSGKNTEAFF. Combining the CDR3 with reference TRBV7-3 and TRBJ1-1 gives the whole variable domain GAGVSQTPSNKVTEKGKYVELRCDPISGHTALYWYRQSLGQGPEFLIYFQGTGAADDSGLPNDRFFAVRPEGSVSTLKIQRTERGDSAVYLCASSLSGKNTEAFFGQGTRLTVV.

There are many counts of this clonotype. This chain uses TRBV20-1 with TRBJ2-1, with 10 bases lining up with TRBD2. Per germline, CDR1 DFQATT and CDR2 SNEGSKA (reference sequence). This CDR3 comprises 16 residues. The V segment lost 1 base and the J segment 9 bases; nucleotides outside the gene matches: 12. The CDR3 bases are TGCAGTGCTAGAGGTGATCGGGCTAGCGGGAGTTTTGAGCAGTTCTTC. Translated: CSARGDRASGSFEQFF.